This passage covers 27 T cell receptor beta chains from one sample sequenced in a study of T cells in Graves' hyperthyroidism and ophthalmopathy. The source material, RNA transcripts, was used to amplify TCR beta CDR3 regions. The HTBI primer set drove a first-round RT-PCR of the TCR CDR3. In TCRdb, the multiplex PCR reads were re-called with MiXCR into one record per CDR3 protein. The table includes more than 300,000 distinct CDR3 sequences, approximately 14% detected once. Sequencing was carried out using blood. These receptors were collected from a woman in her fifties or sixties with Graves' hyperthyroidism.

This clonotype was detected ten times or more. V usage is TRBV5-1 and J usage is TRBJ2-1, with TRBD1 matching 7 bases. The CDR3 is 15 residues long. Per the germline V gene, CDR1 is SGHRS and CDR2 is YFSETQ. The V and J ends lost 4 bases and 0 bases, in that order; junction bases with no gene match: 4. CDR3 in amino acids: CASSARQGSYNEQFF. In nucleotides, the CDR3 is TGCGCCAGCAGCGCCCGACAGGGCTCCTACAATGAGCAGTTCTTC.

This clonotype was found many times. The chain uses TRBV6-5 and TRBJ2-7, with D maybe TRBD2 (5 bases). The germline V gene encodes CDR1 MNHEY and CDR2 SVGAGI. Trimming removed 0 bases from V and 3 bases from J, with 9 bases in between. The CDR3 sequence is 14 residues long. CDR3 DNA sequence: TGTGCCAGCAGTTACTCAGAAAGCGGCTACGAGCAGTACTTC. It is translated as CASSYSESGYEQYF.

The table lists this clonotype with many counts. The rearrangement joins TRBV30 to TRBJ2-3, with unresolved D. Germline CDR1 and CDR2: GTSNPN and SVGIG (reference sequence). CDR3 size: 14 residues. Between the trimmed V and J ends, which lost 3 bases and 2 bases, there was a span of 12 bases. DNA for the CDR3: TGTGCCTGGAGCGACCCACCGAACACAGATACGCAGTATTTT. It encodes CAWSDPPNTDTQYF.

The genes are TRBV28 and TRBJ2-7; D uncertain. Trimming removed 4 bases at V and 2 bases at J, with 12 bases between. CDR3 length: 14 amino acids. Germline values: CDR1 MDHEN, CDR2 SYDVKM. CDR3: CASSSLSGAYEQYF. CDR3 DNA sequence: TGTGCCAGCAGTTCCCTGAGTGGGGCCTACGAGCAGTACTTC. The whole variable domain, filled in from reference TRBV28 and TRBJ2-7, reads DVKVTQSSRYLVKRTGEKVFLECVQDMDHENMFWYRQDPGLGLRLIYFSYDVKMKEKGDIPEGYSVSREKKERFSLILESASTNQTSMYLCASSSLSGAYEQYFGPGTRLTVT.

In its sample, this clonotype was seen many times. CDR3 region: CATSDRTASSYNEQFF. DNA for the CDR3: TGTGCCACCAGTGATAGGACAGCCTCAAGCTACAATGAGCAGTTCTTC. This sequence joins TRBV24-1 and TRBJ2-1, with D perhaps matching TRBD1 (6 bases). The germline gives CDR1 KGHDR, CDR2 SFDVKD. This CDR3 has 16 amino acids. V gave up 3 bases and J gave up 3 bases, with 14 bases separating them.

In regard to this clonotype: Being one base from a much bigger clone, this may be a read error. The chain couples TRBV2 to TRBJ1-1; D gene unclear. The V end lost 4 bases, the J end lost 3 bases, and 9 bases lay between the germline ends. The CDR3 extends over 13 amino acids. Germline V gene data show CDR1 as SNHLY and CDR2 as FYNNEI. The CDR3 DNA reads as TGTGCCAGCAGTGCGGGCATGGACACTGAAGCTTTCTTT. It encodes CASSAGMDTEAFF.

In this sample, this clonotype turned up many times. The V gene is TRBV2, the J gene TRBJ1-2; no definite D call. With 8 bases removed from V and 2 bases from J, the gap between germline ends came to 9 bases. The CDR3 loop spans 12 amino acids. In germline, CDR1 is SNHLY, CDR2 FYNNEI. The CDR3 sequence: CASREGNYGYTF. CDR3 DNA sequence: TGTGCCAGCCGCGAAGGAAACTATGGCTACACCTTC.

As regards this clonotype: No conserved phenylalanine or tryptophan is present at the end of the CDR3, so a read error is the likely explanation. Written as DNA, the CDR3 is TGTGCCAGCACTCCTCCCGGGGTGGGGAGTGGCTACACCTCC. Protein product: CASTPPGVGSGYTS. J is TRBJ1-2 and V is TRBV28; no clear D. The CDR3 contains 14 residues. CDR1 MDHEN and CDR2 SYDVKM come from the germline V gene. Between the trimmed V and J ends, which lost 7 bases and 7 bases, there was a span of 19 bases.

This clonotype was recorded at least ten times. The chain links TRBV12-3 or TRBV12-4 to TRBJ2-1; 8 nucleotides match TRBD2. Trimming at V came to 2 bases and at J to 9 bases, leaving 0 bases not matched to a gene. This CDR3 comprises 12 residues. The CDR3 coding sequence is TGTGCCAGCAGTTTAAGCGGGAGTGAGCAGTTCTTC. Its protein product is CASSLSGSEQFF.

This clonotype was picked up many times. The rearrangement joins TRBV18 to TRBJ2-7; the match to TRBD2 covers 14 bases. The V segment lost 6 bases and the J segment 6 bases; nucleotides outside the gene matches: 7. Germline values: CDR1 KGHSH, CDR2 LQKENI. The CDR3 sequence is 15 residues long. DNA for the CDR3: TGTGCCAGCTCTCCGACTAGCGGGAGGGGGTCCGAGCAGTACTTC. Residues: CASSPTSGRGSEQYF.

This clonotype occurred many times. This chain links TRBV20-1 with TRBJ2-3; D is unresolved. This CDR3 comprises 17 residues. V lost 2 bases to trimming and J lost 4 bases, with 22 bases between them. CDR1 and CDR2 from the germline V gene are DFQATT and SNEGSKA (reference sequence). CDR3 sequence reads: CSARRSIRAVAPDTQYF. The DNA of the CDR3 is TGCAGTGCTAGACGGTCTATTAGGGCCGTTGCCCCAGATACGCAGTATTTT.

This clonotype was seen repeatedly, ten times or more. V usage is TRBV20-1 and J usage is TRBJ2-7; 8 bases line up with TRBD2. The CDR3 runs 14 residues. V lost 3 bases and J lost 6; bases outside the gene matches: 10. The germline CDR1 and CDR2 sequences are DFQATT and SNEGSKA (reference sequence). The CDR3 nucleotides read TGCAGTGCTAGGGTGGCGGGAGGCTTTTCCGAGCAGTACTTC. Encoded protein: CSARVAGGFSEQYF.

The table lists this clonotype with many counts. The chain recombines TRBV20-1 with TRBJ2-3; D possibly uses TRBD1 or TRBD2 (5 bases each). Germline-derived CDR1 and CDR2 are DFQATT and SNEGSKA (reference sequence). The CDR3 sequence is 14 residues long. V was pared by 6 bases and J by 0 bases, with 13 bases between. In DNA form, the CDR3 reads TGCAGTGCGAGGGCAAGACAGAGCACAGATACGCAGTATTTT. Its translation: CSARARQSTDTQYF.

The chain is built from TRBV15 and TRBJ2-1; 13 bases map to TRBD2. Losses at the gene ends were 3 bases for V and 6 bases for J; bases not matched to a gene: 2. Germline loops: CDR1 LNHNV, CDR2 YYDKDF (reference sequence). The CDR3 covers 15 residues. The CDR3 DNA is TGTGCCACCAGCAGGACTAGCGGGAGGACCAATGAGCAGTTCTTC. It encodes CATSRTSGRTNEQFF. The full variable domain, completed using reference TRBV15 and TRBJ2-1, is DAMVIQNPRYQVTQFGKPVTLSCSQTLNHNVMYWYQQKSSQAPKLLFHYYDKDFNNEADTPDNFQSRRPNTSFCFLDIRSPGLGDTAMYLCATSRTSGRTNEQFFGPGTRLTVL.

This clonotype was counted only a few times. This chain connects TRBV6-1 to TRBJ2-5; D gene uncertain. Trimming cost V 3 bases and J 13 bases, with 18 bases left between them. Germline values: CDR1 MNHNS, CDR2 SASEGT. The CDR3 loop spans 13 amino acids. This CDR3 reads CASSDRRQSLPYF. The DNA for the CDR3 is TGTGCCAGCAGTGACAGGAGACAATCACTACCGTACTTC.

In this sample, this clonotype turned up many times. V usage is TRBV6-1 and J usage is TRBJ2-5, with TRBD2 identical over 9 bases. The V and J ends lost 11 bases and 5 bases, in that order; junction bases with no gene match: 9. Germline values: CDR1 MNHNS, CDR2 SASEGT. The CDR3 extends over 13 amino acids. The CDR3 spells CAGKREVRETQYF. The CDR3 DNA reads TGTGCCGGAAAGCGGGAGGTGCGGGAGACCCAGTACTTC.

The table lists this clonotype with many counts. V and J are TRBV27 and TRBJ2-1; TRBD2 matches at 10 bases. The V gene end was trimmed by 5 bases and the J gene end by 7 bases; junction bases not matched to a gene: 8. Germline CDR1 MNHEY, CDR2 SMNVEV (reference sequence). CDR3 length equals 15 residues. CDR3 nucleotide sequence: TGTGCCAGCAGTCGTAGCGGGAGGTCAAGGAATGAGCAGTTCTTC. It codes for CASSRSGRSRNEQFF.

At least ten counts were recorded for this clonotype. The genes are TRBV5-1 and TRBJ1-5, with 7 bases fitting TRBD1. The CDR3 has 17 amino acids. Looked up from germline, CDR1 is SGHRS and CDR2 is YFSETQ. V shed 4 bases and J 4 bases; nucleotides not matched to a gene: 14. In nucleotides, the CDR3 is TGCGCCAGCAGCCCTAATGGGGACAGTCTCGCGAATCAGCCCCAGCATTTT. This encodes CASSPNGDSLANQPQHF. The full variable domain, with the rest looked up from reference TRBV5-1 and TRBJ1-5, is KAGVTQTPRYLIKTRGQQVTLSCSPISGHRSVSWYQQTPGQGLQFLFEYFSETQRNKGNFPGRFSGRQFSNSRSEMNVSTLELGDSALYLCASSPNGDSLANQPQHFGDGTRLSIL.

This clonotype was recorded only once. The chain combines TRBV6-1 with TRBJ1-1; possibly TRBD1 for D (5 bases). The CDR3 covers 20 residues. Trimming removed 1 base at V and 4 bases at J, with 28 bases between. Germline loops: CDR1 MNHNS, CDR2 SASEGT. The CDR3 sequence: CASSEEKSQGSMWVSTEAFF. For the CDR3, the DNA is TGTGCCAGCAGTGAAGAAAAGAGTCAGGGCTCAATGTGGGTGAGCACTGAAGCTTTCTTT.

This clonotype was seen ten or more times. V and J are TRBV27 and TRBJ2-7, with 15 bases fitting TRBD2. Germline trimming cut 4 bases from V and 6 bases from J; bases unmatched to any gene: 7. Germline V lookup: CDR1 MNHEY, CDR2 SMNVEV (reference sequence). The CDR3 is made up of 16 amino acids. CDR3 loop: CASSSGLAGGPGEQYF. The CDR3 DNA reads as TGTGCCAGCAGTTCAGGACTAGCGGGAGGGCCGGGCGAGCAGTACTTC.

This clonotype was detected many times. The chain employs TRBV11-3 and TRBJ2-3, with D possibly matching TRBD2 (6 bases). The CDR3 length is 15 residues. Trimming cost V 1 base and J 4 bases, with 12 bases left between them. Germline lookup yields CDR1 SGHNT and CDR2 YENEEA. The CDR3 loop is CASSLGGIPPDTQYF. The CDR3 region has the DNA TGTGCCAGCAGCTTAGGCGGGATCCCCCCAGATACGCAGTATTTT.

This clonotype was recorded at least ten times. The chain links TRBV18 to TRBJ2-1; perhaps TRBD2 as D (6 bases). The germline CDR1 and CDR2 sequences are KGHSH and LQKENI. The CDR3 contains 15 residues. With 4 bases removed from V and 5 bases from J, the gap between germline ends came to 15 bases. The CDR3 region has the DNA TGTGCCAGCTCACGGGGAGGTTTTCTCGACAATGAGCAGTTCTTC. Encoded protein: CASSRGGFLDNEQFF. The whole variable domain, remainder taken from reference TRBV18 and TRBJ2-1, is NAGVMQNPRHLVRRRGQEARLRCSPMKGHSHVYWYRQLPEEGLKFMVYLQKENIIDESGMPKERFSAEFPKEGPSILRIQQVVRGDSAAYFCASSRGGFLDNEQFFGPGTRLTVL.

This clonotype appeared a few times. The rearrangement links TRBV7-9 to TRBJ2-5; the match to TRBD1 covers 8 bases. This CDR3 is built from 16 residues. Trimming took 5 bases from V and 5 from J; bases not matched to a gene: 13. Germline V gene lookup returns CDR1 SEHNR and CDR2 FQNEAQ (reference sequence). In nucleotides, the CDR3 is TGTGCCAGCAGCGCCGACCCCAGGGGGCGCTGGGAGACCCAGTACTTC. Amino acids: CASSADPRGRWETQYF.

The table lists this clonotype with many counts. This chain links TRBV12-3 or TRBV12-4 with TRBJ2-2, with unresolved D. The CDR3 has 14 residues. With 6 bases removed from V and 0 bases from J, the gap between germline ends came to 8 bases. CDR3 in amino acids: CASRKSANTGELFF. The CDR3, as DNA: TGTGCCAGCAGAAAGTCTGCGAACACCGGGGAGCTGTTTTTT.

This clonotype was counted only a few times. This rearrangement joins TRBV2 to TRBJ2-7; 11 nucleotides match TRBD2. The germline CDR1 and CDR2 sequences are SNHLY and FYNNEI. The CDR3 has 15 residues. Unmatched junction bases numbered 2, after V lost 4 bases and J lost 0 bases. CDR3 region: CASSGLAGISYEQYF. DNA for the CDR3: TGTGCCAGCAGTGGACTAGCGGGGATCTCCTACGAGCAGTACTTC.

The chain has TRBV15 and TRBJ1-2, with 8 bases lining up with TRBD1. Germline lookup yields CDR1 LNHNV and CDR2 YYDKDF (reference sequence). The CDR3 runs 16 residues. Unmatched junction bases numbered 13, after V lost 3 bases and J lost 7 bases. In DNA, the CDR3 is TGTGCCACCAGCAGGGACAGGGTACTCGAGTCGGGTGGCTACACCTTC. Amino acids: CATSRDRVLESGGYTF.

To note about this clonotype: One end of the junction does not line up with germline, which may come from a read error. This chain links TRBV18 with TRBJ1-3, with D perhaps TRBD1 (5 bases). The CDR3 has 16 amino acids. Germline V gene data show CDR1 as KGHSH and CDR2 as LQKENI. The CDR3 is CANSKRDGKAGNTIYF. CDR3 DNA sequence: TGTGCCAACTCAAAAAGGGACGGAAAAGCTGGAAACACCATATATTTT.